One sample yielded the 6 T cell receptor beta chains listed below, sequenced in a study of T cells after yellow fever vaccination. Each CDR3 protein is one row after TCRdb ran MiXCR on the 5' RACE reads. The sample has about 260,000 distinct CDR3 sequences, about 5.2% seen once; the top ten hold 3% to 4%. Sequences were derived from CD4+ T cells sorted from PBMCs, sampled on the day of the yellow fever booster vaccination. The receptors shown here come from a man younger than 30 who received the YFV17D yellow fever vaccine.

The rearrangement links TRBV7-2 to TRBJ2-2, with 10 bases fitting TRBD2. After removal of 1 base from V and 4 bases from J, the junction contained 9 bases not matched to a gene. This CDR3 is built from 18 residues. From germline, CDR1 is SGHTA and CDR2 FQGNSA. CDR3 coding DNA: TGTGCCAGCAGCTTAGTTCCGAATAGCGGGGGGCCCACCGGGGAGCTGTTTTTT. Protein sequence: CASSLVPNSGGPTGELFF.

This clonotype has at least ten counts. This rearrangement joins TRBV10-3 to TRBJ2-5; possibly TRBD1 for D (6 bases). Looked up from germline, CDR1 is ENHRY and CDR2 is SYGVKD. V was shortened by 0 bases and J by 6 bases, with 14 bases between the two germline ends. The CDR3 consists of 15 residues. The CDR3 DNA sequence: TGTGCCATCAGTGAGTCATCCCAGGGGTTGAAGACCCAGTACTTC. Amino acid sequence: CAISESSQGLKTQYF.

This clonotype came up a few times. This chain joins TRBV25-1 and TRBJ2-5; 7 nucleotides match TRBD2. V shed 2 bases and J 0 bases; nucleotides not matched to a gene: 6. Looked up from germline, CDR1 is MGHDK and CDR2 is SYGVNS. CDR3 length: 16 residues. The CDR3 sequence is CASSEMVAGDQETQYF. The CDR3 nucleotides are TGTGCCAGCAGTGAAATGGTGGCGGGGGACCAAGAGACCCAGTACTTC.

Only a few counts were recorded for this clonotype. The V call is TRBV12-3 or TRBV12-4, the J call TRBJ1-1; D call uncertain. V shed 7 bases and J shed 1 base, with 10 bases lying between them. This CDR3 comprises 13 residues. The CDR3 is CASILLGNTEAFF. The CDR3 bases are TGTGCCAGCATCCTCCTAGGGAACACTGAAGCTTTCTTT.

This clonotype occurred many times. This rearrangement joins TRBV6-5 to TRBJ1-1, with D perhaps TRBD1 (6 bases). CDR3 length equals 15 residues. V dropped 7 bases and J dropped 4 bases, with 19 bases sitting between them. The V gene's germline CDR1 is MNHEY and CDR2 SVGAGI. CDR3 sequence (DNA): TGTGCCAGCATCCGACGAGGGGGGCCGGGCACTGAAGCTTTCTTT. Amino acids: CASIRRGGPGTEAFF.

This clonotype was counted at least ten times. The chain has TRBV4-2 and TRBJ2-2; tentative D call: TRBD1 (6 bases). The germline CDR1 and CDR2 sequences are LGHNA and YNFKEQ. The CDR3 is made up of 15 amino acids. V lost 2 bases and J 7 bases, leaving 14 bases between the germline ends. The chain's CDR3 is CASSQTTGFSGELFF. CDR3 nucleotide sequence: TGTGCCAGCAGCCAAACCACAGGGTTTAGCGGGGAGCTGTTTTTT.